This TCR beta chain was documented in a study of cytomegalovirus exposure and HLA in healthy donors. Trimming left V 0 bases short and J 2 bases short, with 5 bases between. This CDR3 contains 13 residues. Germline CDR1 is SGHNT and CDR2 is YYREEE (reference sequence). As regards this clone: Its target is not known.

The PCR made use of 60 Vbeta and 13 Jbeta primers. TCRdb's table, derived via immunoSEQ multiplex PCR, lists solely in-frame clones and lacks some. Among 110,000 or so clones listed, approximately 84% were seen once. Study conclusions and caveats: CMV serostatus stood as the only immune exposure information on hand.

The receptor comes from a male donor in good health and CMV-seronegative. The sample comprised PBMCs. The chain links TRBV5-4 to TRBJ2-5; D gene unclear. CDR3 in amino acids: CASSLDRQETQYF. CDR3 nucleotide sequence: TGTGCCAGCAGCTTGGACAGACAAGAGACCCAGTACTTC.